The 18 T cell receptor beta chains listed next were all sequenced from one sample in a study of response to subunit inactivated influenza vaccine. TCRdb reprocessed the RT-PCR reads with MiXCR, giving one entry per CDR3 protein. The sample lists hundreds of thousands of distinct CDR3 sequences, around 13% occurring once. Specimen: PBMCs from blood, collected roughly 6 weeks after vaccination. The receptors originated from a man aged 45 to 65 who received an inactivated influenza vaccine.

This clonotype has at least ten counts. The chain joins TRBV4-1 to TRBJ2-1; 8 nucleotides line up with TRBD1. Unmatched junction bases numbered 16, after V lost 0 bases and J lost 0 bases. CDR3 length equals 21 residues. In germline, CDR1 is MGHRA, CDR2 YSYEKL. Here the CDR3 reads CASSQELRTGLIGSSYNEQFF. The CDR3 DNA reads TGCGCCAGCAGCCAAGAGCTACGGACAGGGCTAATTGGAAGCTCCTACAATGAGCAGTTCTTC.

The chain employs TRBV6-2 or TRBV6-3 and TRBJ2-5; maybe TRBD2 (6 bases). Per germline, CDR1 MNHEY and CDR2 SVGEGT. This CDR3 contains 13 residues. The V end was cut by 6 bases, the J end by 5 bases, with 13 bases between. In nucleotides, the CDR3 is TGTGCCAGCAGAAGAAGCGGGTCGGAGACCCAGTACTTC. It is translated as CASRRSGSETQYF.

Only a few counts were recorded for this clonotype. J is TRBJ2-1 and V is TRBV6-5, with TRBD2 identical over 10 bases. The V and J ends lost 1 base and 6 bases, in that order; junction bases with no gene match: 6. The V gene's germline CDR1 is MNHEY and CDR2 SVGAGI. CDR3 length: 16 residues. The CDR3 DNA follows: TGTGCCAGCAGTTACTATCCAGCGGGAGGGGTCAATGAGCAGTTCTTC. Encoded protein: CASSYYPAGGVNEQFF.

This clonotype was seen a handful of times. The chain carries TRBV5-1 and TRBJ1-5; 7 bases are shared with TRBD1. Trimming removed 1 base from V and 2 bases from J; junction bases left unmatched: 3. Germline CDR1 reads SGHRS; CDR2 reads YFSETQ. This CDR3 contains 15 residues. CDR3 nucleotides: TGCGCCAGCAGCTTGTCTACAGGGGGCAATCAGCCCCAGCATTTT. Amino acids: CASSLSTGGNQPQHF. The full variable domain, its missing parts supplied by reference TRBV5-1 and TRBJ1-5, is KAGVTQTPRYLIKTRGQQVTLSCSPISGHRSVSWYQQTPGQGLQFLFEYFSETQRNKGNFPGRFSGRQFSNSRSEMNVSTLELGDSALYLCASSLSTGGNQPQHFGDGTRLSIL.

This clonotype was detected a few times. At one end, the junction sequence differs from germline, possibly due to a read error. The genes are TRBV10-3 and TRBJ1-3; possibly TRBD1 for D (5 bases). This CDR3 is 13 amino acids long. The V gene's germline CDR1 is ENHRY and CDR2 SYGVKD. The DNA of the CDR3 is TGTGCAATCAGAGGGGACTCTGGAAACACCATATATTTT. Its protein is CAIRGDSGNTIYF.

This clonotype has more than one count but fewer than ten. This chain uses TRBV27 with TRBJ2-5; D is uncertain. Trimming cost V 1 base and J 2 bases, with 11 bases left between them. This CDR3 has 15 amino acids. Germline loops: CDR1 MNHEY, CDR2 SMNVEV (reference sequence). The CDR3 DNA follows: TGTGCCAGCAGTTTATATCCTGGGAAACAAGAGACCCAGTACTTC. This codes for CASSLYPGKQETQYF.

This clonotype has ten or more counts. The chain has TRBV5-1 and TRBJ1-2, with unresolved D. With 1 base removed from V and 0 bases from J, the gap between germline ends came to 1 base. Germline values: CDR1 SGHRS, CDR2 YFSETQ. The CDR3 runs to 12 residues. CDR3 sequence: CASSLPNYGYTF. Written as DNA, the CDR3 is TGCGCCAGCAGCTTGCCTAACTATGGCTACACCTTC.

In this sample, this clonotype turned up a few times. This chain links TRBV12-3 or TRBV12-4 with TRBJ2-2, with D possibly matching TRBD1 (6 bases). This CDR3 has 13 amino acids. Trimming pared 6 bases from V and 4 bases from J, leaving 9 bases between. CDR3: CASSDRFTGELFF. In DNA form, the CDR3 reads TGTGCCAGCAGCGACAGGTTCACCGGGGAGCTGTTTTTT.

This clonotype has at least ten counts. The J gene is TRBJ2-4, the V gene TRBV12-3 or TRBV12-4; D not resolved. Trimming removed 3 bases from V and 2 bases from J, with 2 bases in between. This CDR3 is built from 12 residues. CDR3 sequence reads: CASSFPKNIQYF. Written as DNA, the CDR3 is TGTGCCAGCAGTTTCCCCAAAAACATTCAGTACTTC.

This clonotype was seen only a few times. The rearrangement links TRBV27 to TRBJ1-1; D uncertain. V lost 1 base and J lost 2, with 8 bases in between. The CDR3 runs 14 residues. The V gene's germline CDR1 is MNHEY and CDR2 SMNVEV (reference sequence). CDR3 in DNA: TGTGCCAGCAGTTTATTTTCCGGAAACACTGAAGCTTTCTTT. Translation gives CASSLFSGNTEAFF.

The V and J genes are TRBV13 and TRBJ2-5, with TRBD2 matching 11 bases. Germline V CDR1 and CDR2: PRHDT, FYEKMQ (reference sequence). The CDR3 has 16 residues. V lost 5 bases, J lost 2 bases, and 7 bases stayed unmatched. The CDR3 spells CASSTLAGAQQETQYF. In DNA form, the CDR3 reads TGTGCCAGCAGCACACTAGCGGGGGCCCAGCAAGAGACCCAGTACTTC.

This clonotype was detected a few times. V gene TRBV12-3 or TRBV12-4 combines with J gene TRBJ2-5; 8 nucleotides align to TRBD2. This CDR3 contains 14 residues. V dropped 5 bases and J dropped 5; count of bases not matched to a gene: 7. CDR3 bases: TGTGCCAGCAGTCCAAGCGGGGGAGGGGAGACCCAGTACTTC. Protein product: CASSPSGGGETQYF.

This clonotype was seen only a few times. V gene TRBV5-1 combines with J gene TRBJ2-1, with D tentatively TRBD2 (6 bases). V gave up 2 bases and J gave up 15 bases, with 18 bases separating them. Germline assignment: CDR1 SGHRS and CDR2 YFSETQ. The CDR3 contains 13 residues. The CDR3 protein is CASSLGEVAEPFF. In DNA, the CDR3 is TGCGCCAGCAGCTTAGGGGAGGTAGCGGAACCGTTCTTC.

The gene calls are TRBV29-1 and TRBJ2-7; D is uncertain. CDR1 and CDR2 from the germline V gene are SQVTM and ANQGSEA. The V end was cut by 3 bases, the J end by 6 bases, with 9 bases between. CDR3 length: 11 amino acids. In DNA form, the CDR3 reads TGCAGCGTTGAGGAGAGCCCCGAGCAGTACTTC. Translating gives CSVEESPEQYF.

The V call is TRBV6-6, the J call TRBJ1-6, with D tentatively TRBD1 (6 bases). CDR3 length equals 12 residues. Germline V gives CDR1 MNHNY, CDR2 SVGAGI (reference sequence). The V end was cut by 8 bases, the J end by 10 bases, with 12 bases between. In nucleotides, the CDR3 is TGTGCCAGCCTTGGGGGCGGATCACCCCTCCACTTT. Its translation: CASLGGGSPLHF.

DNA of the CDR3: TGTGCCAGCAGTTTAACACCACAGAGGACGTACGCCGGGGAGCTGTTTTTT. Translated: CASSLTPQRTYAGELFF. V gene TRBV12-3 or TRBV12-4 combines with J gene TRBJ2-2; D uncertain. The CDR3 contains 17 residues. The V end was cut by 2 bases, the J end by 6 bases, with 19 bases between.

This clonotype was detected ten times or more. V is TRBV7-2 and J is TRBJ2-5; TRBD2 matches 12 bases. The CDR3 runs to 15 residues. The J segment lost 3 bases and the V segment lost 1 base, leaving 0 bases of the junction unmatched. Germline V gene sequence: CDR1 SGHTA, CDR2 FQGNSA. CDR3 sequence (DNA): TGTGCCAGCAGCTTAGGACTAGCGGGAGAAGAGACCCAGTACTTC. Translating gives CASSLGLAGEETQYF. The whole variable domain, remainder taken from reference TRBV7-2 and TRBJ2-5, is GAGVSQSPSNKVTEKGKDVELRCDPISGHTALYWYRQSLGQGLEFLIYFQGNSAPDKSGLPSDRFSAERTGGSVSTLTIQRTQQEDSAVYLCASSLGLAGEETQYFGPGTRLLVL.

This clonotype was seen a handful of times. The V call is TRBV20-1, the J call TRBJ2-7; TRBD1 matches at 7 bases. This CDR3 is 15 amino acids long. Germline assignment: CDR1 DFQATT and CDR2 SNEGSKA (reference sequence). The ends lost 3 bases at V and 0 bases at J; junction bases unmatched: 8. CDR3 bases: TGCAGTGCTAGGTTCGGGGCAGGGGGCTCCTACGAGCAGTACTTC. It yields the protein CSARFGAGGSYEQYF.